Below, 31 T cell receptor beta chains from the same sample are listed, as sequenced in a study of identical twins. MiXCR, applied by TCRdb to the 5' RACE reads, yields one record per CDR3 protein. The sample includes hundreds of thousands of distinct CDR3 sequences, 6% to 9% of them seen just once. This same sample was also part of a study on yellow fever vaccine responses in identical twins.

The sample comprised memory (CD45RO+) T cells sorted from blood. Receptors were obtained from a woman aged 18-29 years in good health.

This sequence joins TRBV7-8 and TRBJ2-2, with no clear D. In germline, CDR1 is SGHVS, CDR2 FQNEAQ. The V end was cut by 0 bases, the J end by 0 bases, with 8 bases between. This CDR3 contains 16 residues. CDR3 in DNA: TGTGCCAGCAGCTTAGCCGACGGAACGAACACCGGGGAGCTGTTTTTT. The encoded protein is CASSLADGTNTGELFF.

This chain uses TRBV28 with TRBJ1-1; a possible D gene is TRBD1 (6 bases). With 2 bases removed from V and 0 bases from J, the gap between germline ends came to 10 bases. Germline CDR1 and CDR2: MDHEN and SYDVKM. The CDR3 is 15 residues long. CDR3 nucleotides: TGTGCCAGCAGTTTAGGGGGGGCTATGAACACTGAAGCTTTCTTT. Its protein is CASSLGGAMNTEAFF.

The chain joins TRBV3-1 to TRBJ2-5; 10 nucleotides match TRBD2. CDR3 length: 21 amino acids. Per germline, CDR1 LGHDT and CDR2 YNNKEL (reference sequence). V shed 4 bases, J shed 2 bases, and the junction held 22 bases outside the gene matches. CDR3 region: CASSPGRRTSGPGALQETQYF. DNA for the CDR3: TGTGCCAGCAGCCCAGGCAGGAGGACTAGCGGTCCCGGGGCATTACAAGAGACCCAGTACTTC.

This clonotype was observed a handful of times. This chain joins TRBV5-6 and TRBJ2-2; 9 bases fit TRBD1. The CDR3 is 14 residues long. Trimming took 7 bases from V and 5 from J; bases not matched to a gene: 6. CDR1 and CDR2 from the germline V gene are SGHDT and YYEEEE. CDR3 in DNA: TGTGCCAGCGACGGGACAGGGAGGACCGGGGAGCTGTTTTTT. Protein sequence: CASDGTGRTGELFF.

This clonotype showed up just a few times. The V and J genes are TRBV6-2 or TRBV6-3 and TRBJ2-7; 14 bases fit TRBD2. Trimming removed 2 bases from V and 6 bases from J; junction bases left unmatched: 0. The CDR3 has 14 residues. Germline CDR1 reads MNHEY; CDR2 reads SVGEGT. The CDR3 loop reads CASSYGLAGGEQYF. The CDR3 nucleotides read TGTGCCAGCAGTTACGGACTAGCGGGAGGCGAGCAGTACTTC.

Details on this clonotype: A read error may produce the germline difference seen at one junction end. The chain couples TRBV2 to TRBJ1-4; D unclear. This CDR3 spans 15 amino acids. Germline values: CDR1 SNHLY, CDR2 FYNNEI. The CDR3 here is CASSPAGLTDEKLFF. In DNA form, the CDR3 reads TGTGCCAGCAGTCCGGCAGGCCTAACTGATGAAAAACTGTTTTTT.

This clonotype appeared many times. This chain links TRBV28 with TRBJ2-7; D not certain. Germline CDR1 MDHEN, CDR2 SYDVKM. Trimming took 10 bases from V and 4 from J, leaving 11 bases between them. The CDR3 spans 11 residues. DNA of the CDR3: TGTGCCACCGTTAGGGAATACGAGCAGTACTTC. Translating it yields CATVREYEQYF.

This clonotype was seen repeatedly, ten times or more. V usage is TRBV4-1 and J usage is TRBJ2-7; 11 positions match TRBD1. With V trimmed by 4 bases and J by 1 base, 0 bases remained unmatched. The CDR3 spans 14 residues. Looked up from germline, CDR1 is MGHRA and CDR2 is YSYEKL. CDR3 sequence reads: CASSRDRGSYEQYF. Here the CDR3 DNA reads TGCGCCAGCAGCCGGGACAGGGGGTCCTACGAGCAGTACTTC.

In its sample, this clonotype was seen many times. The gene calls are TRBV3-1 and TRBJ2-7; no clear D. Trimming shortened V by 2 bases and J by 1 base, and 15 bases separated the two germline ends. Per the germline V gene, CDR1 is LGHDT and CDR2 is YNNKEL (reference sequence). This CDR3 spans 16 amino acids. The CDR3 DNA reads TGTGCCAGCAGCCAAACGGCCCGATTTCTATCCTACGAGCAGTACTTC. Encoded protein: CASSQTARFLSYEQYF.

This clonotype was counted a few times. CDR3 region: CASSLAAGRASGQETQYF. CDR3 coding DNA: TGTGCCAGCAGCTTAGCGGCGGGACGGGCCAGCGGGCAAGAGACCCAGTACTTC. The gene calls are TRBV7-2 and TRBJ2-5, with D possibly being TRBD2 (6 bases). The CDR3 consists of 18 residues. The ends were cut back, 0 bases at V and 2 bases at J, with 19 bases in the middle. Per the germline V gene, CDR1 is SGHTA and CDR2 is FQGNSA.

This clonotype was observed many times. CDR3 amino acids: CASSAGTGYEQYF. In DNA, the CDR3 is TGTGCCAGCAGCGCGGGGACAGGCTACGAGCAGTACTTC. The chain uses TRBV9 and TRBJ2-7; the match to TRBD1 covers 8 bases. This CDR3 spans 13 amino acids. V trimming: 3 bases; J trimming: 3 bases; junction bases outside the gene matches: 2. In germline, CDR1 is SGDLS, CDR2 YYNGEE.

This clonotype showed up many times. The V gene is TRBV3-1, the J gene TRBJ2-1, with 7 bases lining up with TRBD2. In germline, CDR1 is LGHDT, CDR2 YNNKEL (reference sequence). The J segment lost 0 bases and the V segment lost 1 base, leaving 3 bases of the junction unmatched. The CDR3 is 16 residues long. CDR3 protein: CASSQATSASYNEQFF. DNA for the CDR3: TGTGCCAGCAGCCAAGCAACTAGCGCCTCCTACAATGAGCAGTTCTTC.

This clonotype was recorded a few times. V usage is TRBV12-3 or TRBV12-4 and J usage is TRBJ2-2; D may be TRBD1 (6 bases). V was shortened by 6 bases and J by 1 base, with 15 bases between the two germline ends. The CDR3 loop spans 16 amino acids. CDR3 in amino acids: CASRPGTPKNTGELFF. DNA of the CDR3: TGTGCCAGCAGGCCCGGGACACCCAAGAACACCGGGGAGCTGTTTTTT.

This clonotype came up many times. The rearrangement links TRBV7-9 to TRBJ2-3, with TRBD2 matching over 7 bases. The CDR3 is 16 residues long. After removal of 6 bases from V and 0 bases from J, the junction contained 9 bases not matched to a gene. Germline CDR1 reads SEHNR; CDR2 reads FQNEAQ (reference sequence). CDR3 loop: CASSPGPAGSTDTQYF. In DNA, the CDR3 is TGTGCCAGCAGTCCAGGACCAGCGGGGAGCACAGATACGCAGTATTTT.

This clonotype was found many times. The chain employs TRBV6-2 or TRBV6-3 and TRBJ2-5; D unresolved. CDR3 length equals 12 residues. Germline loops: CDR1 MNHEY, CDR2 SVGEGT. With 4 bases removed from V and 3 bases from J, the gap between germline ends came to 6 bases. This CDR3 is CASSSSEETQYF. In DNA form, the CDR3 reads TGTGCCAGCAGTTCCAGTGAAGAGACCCAGTACTTC.

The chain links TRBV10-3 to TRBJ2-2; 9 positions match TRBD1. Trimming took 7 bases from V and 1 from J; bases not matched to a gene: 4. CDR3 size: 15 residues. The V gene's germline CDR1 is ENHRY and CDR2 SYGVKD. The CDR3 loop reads CAINRDRENTGELFF. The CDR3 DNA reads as TGTGCCATCAATCGGGACAGGGAGAACACCGGGGAGCTGTTTTTT.

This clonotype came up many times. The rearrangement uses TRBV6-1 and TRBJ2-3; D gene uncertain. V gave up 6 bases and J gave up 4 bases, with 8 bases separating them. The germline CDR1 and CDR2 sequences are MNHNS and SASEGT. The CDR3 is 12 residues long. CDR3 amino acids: CASSISADTQYF. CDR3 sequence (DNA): TGTGCCAGCAGCATATCGGCAGATACGCAGTATTTT.

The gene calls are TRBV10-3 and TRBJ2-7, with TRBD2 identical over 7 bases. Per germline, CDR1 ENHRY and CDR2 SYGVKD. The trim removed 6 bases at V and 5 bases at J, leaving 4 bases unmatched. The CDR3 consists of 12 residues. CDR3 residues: CAIRGGGDEQYF. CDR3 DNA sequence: TGTGCCATCAGGGGTGGGGGGGACGAGCAGTACTTC.

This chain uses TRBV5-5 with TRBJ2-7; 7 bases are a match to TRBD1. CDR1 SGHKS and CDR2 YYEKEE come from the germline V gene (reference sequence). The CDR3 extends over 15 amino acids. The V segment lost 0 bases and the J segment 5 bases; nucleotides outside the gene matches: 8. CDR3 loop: CASSLGGTVLHEQYF. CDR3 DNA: TGTGCCAGCAGCTTGGGTGGGACAGTCCTCCACGAGCAGTACTTC.

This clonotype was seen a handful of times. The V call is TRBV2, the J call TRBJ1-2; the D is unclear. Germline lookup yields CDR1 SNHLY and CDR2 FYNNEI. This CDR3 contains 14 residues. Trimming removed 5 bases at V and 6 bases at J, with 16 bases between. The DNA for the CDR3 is TGTGCCAGCAGTCGAGAACCTAAGGCAAATGGCTACACCTTC. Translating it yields CASSREPKANGYTF. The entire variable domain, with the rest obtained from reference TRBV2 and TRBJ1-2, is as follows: EPEVTQTPSHQVTQMGQEVILRCVPISNHLYFYWYRQILGQKVEFLVSFYNNEISEKSEIFDDQFSVERPDGSNFTLKIRSTKLEDSAMYFCASSREPKANGYTFGSGTRLTVV.

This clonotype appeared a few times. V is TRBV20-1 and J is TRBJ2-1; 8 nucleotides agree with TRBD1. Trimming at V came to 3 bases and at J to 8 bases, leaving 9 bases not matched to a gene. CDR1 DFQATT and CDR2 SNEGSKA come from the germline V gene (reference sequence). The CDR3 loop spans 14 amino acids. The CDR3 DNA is TGCAGTGCTAGGATGACAGGGGTAAGGGATGAGCAGTTCTTC. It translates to CSARMTGVRDEQFF.

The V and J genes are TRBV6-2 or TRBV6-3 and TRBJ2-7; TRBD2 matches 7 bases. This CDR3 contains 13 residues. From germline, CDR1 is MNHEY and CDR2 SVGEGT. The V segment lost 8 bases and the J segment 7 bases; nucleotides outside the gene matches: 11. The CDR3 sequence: CASSREEVGEQYF. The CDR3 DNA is TGTGCCAGCTCTCGGGAGGAGGTCGGGGAGCAGTACTTC.

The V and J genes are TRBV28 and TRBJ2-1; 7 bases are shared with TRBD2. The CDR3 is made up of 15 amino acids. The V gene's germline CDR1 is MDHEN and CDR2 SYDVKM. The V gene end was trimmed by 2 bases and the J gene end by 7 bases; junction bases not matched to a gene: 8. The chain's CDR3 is CASSLGGSGQNEQFF. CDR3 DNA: TGTGCCAGCAGTTTAGGCGGGAGTGGGCAGAATGAGCAGTTCTTC. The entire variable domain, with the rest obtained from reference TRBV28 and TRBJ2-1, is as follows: DVKVTQSSRYLVKRTGEKVFLECVQDMDHENMFWYRQDPGLGLRLIYFSYDVKMKEKGDIPEGYSVSREKKERFSLILESASTNQTSMYLCASSLGGSGQNEQFFGPGTRLTVL.

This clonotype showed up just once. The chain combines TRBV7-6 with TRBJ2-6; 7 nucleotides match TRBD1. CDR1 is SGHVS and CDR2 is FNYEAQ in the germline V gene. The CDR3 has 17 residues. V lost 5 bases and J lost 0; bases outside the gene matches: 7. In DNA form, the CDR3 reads TGTGCCAGCAGCCTTCGGACAGGCCGCTCTGGGGCCAACGTCCTGACTTTC. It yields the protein CASSLRTGRSGANVLTF. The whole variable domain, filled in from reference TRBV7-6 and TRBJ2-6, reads GAGVSQSPRYKVTKRGQDVALRCDPISGHVSLYWYRQALGQGPEFLTYFNYEAQQDKSGLPNDRFSAERPEGSISTLTIQRTEQRDSAMYRCASSLRTGRSGANVLTFGAGSRLTVL.

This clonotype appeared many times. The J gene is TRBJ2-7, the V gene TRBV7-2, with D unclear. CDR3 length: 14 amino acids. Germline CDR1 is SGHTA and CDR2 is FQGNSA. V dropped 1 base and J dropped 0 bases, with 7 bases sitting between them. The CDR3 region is CASSLGAASYEQYF. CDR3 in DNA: TGTGCCAGCAGCTTAGGGGCCGCCTCCTACGAGCAGTACTTC.

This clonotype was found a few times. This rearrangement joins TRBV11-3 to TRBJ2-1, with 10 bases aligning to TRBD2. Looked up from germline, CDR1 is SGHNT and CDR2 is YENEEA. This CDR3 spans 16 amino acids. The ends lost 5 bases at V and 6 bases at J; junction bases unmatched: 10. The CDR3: CASSPLGAGGTNEQFF. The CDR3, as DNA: TGTGCCAGCAGCCCCCTCGGAGCGGGGGGGACCAATGAGCAGTTCTTC.

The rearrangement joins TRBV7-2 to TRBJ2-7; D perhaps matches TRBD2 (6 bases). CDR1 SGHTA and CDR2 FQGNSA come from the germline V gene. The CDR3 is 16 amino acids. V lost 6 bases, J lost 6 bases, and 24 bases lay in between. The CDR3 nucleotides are TGTGCCAGCAGAGATTGGGACTCCCCCCTTTTTGGCGAGCAGTACTTC. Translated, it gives CASRDWDSPLFGEQYF.

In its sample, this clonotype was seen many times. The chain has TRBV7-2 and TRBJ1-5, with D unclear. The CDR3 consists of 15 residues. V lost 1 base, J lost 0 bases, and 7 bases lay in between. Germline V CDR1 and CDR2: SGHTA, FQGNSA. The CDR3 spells CASSLGRYSNQPQHF. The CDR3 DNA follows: TGTGCCAGCAGCTTAGGCAGGTATAGCAATCAGCCCCAGCATTTT.

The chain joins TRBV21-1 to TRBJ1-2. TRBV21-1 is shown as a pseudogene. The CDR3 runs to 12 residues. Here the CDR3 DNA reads TGTGCCAGCAGCATGACCTGGGTTGGCTACACCTTC. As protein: CASSMTWVGYTF.

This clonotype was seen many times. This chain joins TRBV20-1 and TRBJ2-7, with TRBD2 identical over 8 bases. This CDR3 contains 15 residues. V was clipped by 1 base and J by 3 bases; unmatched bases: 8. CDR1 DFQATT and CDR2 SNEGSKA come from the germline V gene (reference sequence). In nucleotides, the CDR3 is TGCAGTGCTAGAGCCGGGACTAGTGCCGTCTACGAGCAGTACTTC. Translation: CSARAGTSAVYEQYF.

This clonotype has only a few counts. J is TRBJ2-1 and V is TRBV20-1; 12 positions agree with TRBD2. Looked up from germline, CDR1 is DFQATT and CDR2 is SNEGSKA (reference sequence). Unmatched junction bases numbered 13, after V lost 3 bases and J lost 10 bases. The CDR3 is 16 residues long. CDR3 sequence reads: CSARRTSGGYTLEQFF. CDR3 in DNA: TGCAGTGCTAGGAGAACTAGCGGGGGGTACACCCTCGAGCAGTTCTTC.